This T cell receptor beta chain was found in a study of blood T cells in healthy people across ages. Study-wide context: About one barcoded beta molecule was captured per two T cells (by template switching).

Samples had at least 6 million PBMCs isolated from them. The authors extracted at least 5.5 micrograms of total RNA per sample. Primed by a sample-barcoded 5' primer and a J-beta primer mix, a second PCR proceeded for about 6 to 11 cycles. TCRdb used MiXCR to reprocess the 5' RACE reads, holding one entry per CDR3 protein. The repertoire holds around 780,000 distinct CDR3 sequences, roughly 25% seen once, with 2.5% to 3.5% in the top ten. The CDR3 is 13 amino acids. CDR1 is SQVTM, CDR2 ANQGSEA, per germline. The trim removed 8 bases at V and 5 bases at J, leaving 11 bases unmatched. The same data also went into a second study, on T cells of mothers and their children.

This clonotype was sampled from a boy aged 5-17 years in good health. Input material: blood. This chain connects TRBV29-1 to TRBJ1-2; 7 nucleotides match TRBD1. The CDR3 DNA follows: TGCAGCACGCTACTGACAGGGAGTTATGGCTACACCTTC. Protein: CSTLLTGSYGYTF.